This TCR beta chain was documented in a study of T cell responses to AZD1222 COVID-19 vaccine. This clone occurred a few times. Its antigen remains unidentified. Study-wide findings and caveats: A rise in Spike-specific TCR breadth and depth followed two AZD1222 doses. There were repertoire samples only from the period after the peak T cell response.

Here immunoSEQ multiplex PCR was the method, and the copy in TCRdb shows in-frame clones only, minus some. The data contain more than 95,000 clones, around nine tenths of them singletons. This specimen consisted of peripheral blood, obtained 28 days after the second AZD1222 dose. This TCR came from an adult who received the AZD1222 COVID-19 vaccine.

CDR3 sequence reads: CAWSDQGVDGYTF. In DNA form, the CDR3 reads TGTGCCTGGAGTGATCAAGGGGTAGATGGCTACACCTTC. The V call is TRBV30, the J call TRBJ1-2, with D perhaps matching TRBD1 (5 bases). Trimming shortened V by 1 base and J by 6 bases, and 12 bases separated the two germline ends. The germline gives CDR1 GTSNPN, CDR2 SVGIG (reference sequence). The CDR3 sequence is 13 residues long. Full variable domain (remainder filled in from reference TRBV30 and TRBJ1-2): SQTIHQWPATLVQPVGSPLSLECTVEGTSNPNLYWYRQAAGRGLQLLFYSVGIGQISSEVPQNLSASRPQDRQFILSSKKLLLSDSGFYLCAWSDQGVDGYTFGSGTRLTVV.